Shown below are 9 T cell receptor beta chains from a single sample sequenced in a study of blood T cell repertoires in COVID-19 (TCRdb year 2020). Libraries were constructed by the immunoSEQ multiplex PCR assay. In its TCRdb copy, this immuneACCESS table keeps in-frame sequences only and misses some clones. Where compared with another copy, unresolved V genes explain less than half of these, and the others have no known cause. The sample table records a few hundred thousand clones; approximately 86% of these occur just once. In total, the top ten clones hold roughly 2.1% of the sample. The sample comprised peripheral blood. All receptors come from a woman in her thirties who had recovered from COVID-19.

This clone was recorded a few times. This chain connects TRBV2 to TRBJ1-3, with D unresolved. Germline CDR1 reads SNHLY; CDR2 reads FYNNEI. The CDR3 runs to 12 residues. Trimming pared 8 bases from V and 7 bases from J, leaving 12 bases between. The CDR3 loop is CASGPTGNTIYF. CDR3 in DNA: TGTGCCAGCGGGCCTACGGGGAACACCATATATTTT.

V is TRBV5-1 and J is TRBJ2-3, with 9 nucleotides matching TRBD2. Germline assignment: CDR1 SGHRS and CDR2 YFSETQ. The CDR3 runs to 16 residues. The V segment lost 0 bases and the J segment 0 bases; nucleotides outside the gene matches: 2. The CDR3 protein is CASSLVLAGSTDTQYF. CDR3 DNA: TGCGCCAGCAGCTTGGTTCTAGCGGGGAGCACAGATACGCAGTATTTT.

This clone came up once. The CDR3 nucleotides are TGTGCCACCAGTCACGAGGTCAATTACAATGAGCAGTTCTTC. Protein product: CATSHEVNYNEQFF. The V and J genes are TRBV24-1 and TRBJ2-1; no clear D. CDR3 length: 14 residues. V lost 6 bases, J lost 4 bases, and 12 bases lay in between. Germline CDR1 KGHDR, CDR2 SFDVKD.

CDR3 coding DNA: TGTGCCAGCACCGAGGTCTGGCGATCCTACGAGCAGTACTTC. This sequence encodes CASTEVWRSYEQYF. The rearrangement uses TRBV2 and TRBJ2-7; D not resolved. CDR1 SNHLY and CDR2 FYNNEI come from the germline V gene. Trimming shortened V by 7 bases and J by 1 base, and 14 bases separated the two germline ends. The CDR3 is 14 residues long.

The chain carries TRBV5-4 and TRBJ1-1, with a weak D call TRBD1 (5 bases). V lost 4 bases and J 5 bases, leaving 15 bases between the germline ends. This CDR3 has 14 amino acids. CDR1 and CDR2 (germline): SGHNT, YYREEE (reference sequence). CDR3 bases: TGTGCCAGCAGCAGCAGGGCGGCGATAACTGAAGCTTTCTTT. Residues: CASSSRAAITEAFF.

For this clone: Sequence at one end of the junction differs from germline and may be a read error. V usage is TRBV7-7 and J usage is TRBJ2-1, with no clear D. CDR1 is SSHAT, CDR2 FNYEAQ, per germline (reference sequence). CDR3 length: 13 amino acids. CDR3 loop: CASSLGSASEQFF. DNA for the CDR3: TGTGCTAGCAGCTTAGGGTCTGCGTCTGAACAGTTCTTC. The complete variable domain, with remaining parts taken from reference TRBV7-7 and TRBJ2-1, reads GAGVSQSPRYKVTKRGQDVTLRCDPISSHATLYWYQQALGQGPEFLTYFNYEAQPDKSGLPSDRFSAERPEGSISTLTIQRTEQRDSAMYRCASSLGSASEQFFGPGTRLTVL.

The V and J genes are TRBV11-3 and TRBJ2-1, with 14 bases aligning to TRBD2. The germline gives CDR1 SGHNT, CDR2 YENEEA. J gave up 3 bases and V 5 bases, and 6 bases lay outside the gene matches. The CDR3 runs to 17 residues. CDR3 DNA sequence: TGTGCCAGCAGCCCCACCGGGACTAGCGGGAGCTACAATGAGCAGTTCTTC. It encodes CASSPTGTSGSYNEQFF.

This chain joins TRBV7-8 and TRBJ1-5; a possible D gene is TRBD1 (5 bases). The CDR3 covers 16 residues. Trimming took off 4 bases at V and 1 base at J, with 14 bases between the two ends. From germline, CDR1 is SGHVS and CDR2 FQNEAQ. CDR3 sequence reads: CASSSEGLLSNQPQHF. DNA of the CDR3: TGTGCCAGCAGCTCCGAGGGACTCCTGAGCAATCAGCCCCAGCATTTT.

The chain joins TRBV28 to TRBJ2-1, with 14 bases aligning to TRBD2. J was trimmed by 2 bases and V by 8 bases; bases with no gene match: 5. Looked up from germline, CDR1 is MDHEN and CDR2 is SYDVKM. CDR3 length: 16 amino acids. CDR3 in DNA: TGTGCCAGCGGGGGACTAGCGGGAGACACCTACAATGAGCAGTTCTTC. Its protein is CASGGLAGDTYNEQFF.